The 17 T cell receptor beta chains in this list originate from one sample, sequenced in a study of T-cell reconstitution after alpha-beta-depleted transplantation in children. Preparation of the TCRbeta library involved a method that used unique molecular identifiers. TCRdb called the PCR reads again in MiXCR, with one record for every CDR3 protein. The repertoire holds fewer than 350,000 distinct CDR3 sequences, with 6% to 10% as singletons. Antigen specificity for these receptors is unknown. The study's findings and limits: T-cell counts and diversity at one year following transplant were attributed mainly to newly produced T cells.

This material consisted of peripheral blood, taken 360 days after TCRalphabeta/CD19-depleted stem cell transplant. The receptors shown here come from a female patient aged 2-9 years who had a stem cell transplant for Fanconi anemia, so the T cells may come from the graft donor.

The sample holds many counts of this clonotype. The chain joins TRBV5-1 to TRBJ2-7; a weak D match, TRBD2 (5 bases). The CDR3 runs 12 residues. The germline CDR1 and CDR2 sequences are SGHRS and YFSETQ. Trimming left V 4 bases short and J 6 bases short, with 11 bases between. DNA for the CDR3: TGCGCCAGCAGCAAGGAACTAGGCGAGCAGTACTTC. It encodes CASSKELGEQYF. Full variable domain (rest looked up from reference TRBV5-1 and TRBJ2-7): KAGVTQTPRYLIKTRGQQVTLSCSPISGHRSVSWYQQTPGQGLQFLFEYFSETQRNKGNFPGRFSGRQFSNSRSEMNVSTLELGDSALYLCASSKELGEQYFGPGTRLTVT.

This clonotype was recorded many times. The V and J genes are TRBV5-4 and TRBJ1-2, with D hard to call. This CDR3 has 12 amino acids. V was cut by 4 bases and J by 3 bases, with 7 bases left in between. Germline-derived CDR1 and CDR2 are SGHNT and YYREEE (reference sequence). CDR3 nucleotide sequence: TGTGCCAGCAGCAAGGGAGACTATGGCTACACCTTC. Its translation is CASSKGDYGYTF.

Many counts were recorded for this clonotype. The V call is TRBV4-2, the J call TRBJ2-5; D call uncertain. Germline V CDR1 and CDR2: LGHNA, YNFKEQ. This CDR3 comprises 16 residues. V lost 0 bases to trimming and J lost 4 bases, with 15 bases between them. Here the CDR3 DNA reads TGTGCCAGCAGCCAAGAGTCCGAGTGGCGGCCAGAGACCCAGTACTTC. It encodes CASSQESEWRPETQYF.

This clonotype was observed many times. The junction does not match germline at one end; this may be a read error. The rearrangement joins TRBV7-7 to TRBJ2-2, with D maybe TRBD2 (5 bases). The CDR3 covers 13 residues. Looked up from germline, CDR1 is SSHAT and CDR2 is FNYEAQ (reference sequence). The CDR3 sequence is CKRPVANTGELFF. CDR3 in DNA: TGCAAGCGGCCGGTCGCGAACACCGGGGAGCTGTTTTTT.

This clonotype was counted ten times or more. J is TRBJ2-7 and V is TRBV7-3; perhaps TRBD1 as D (5 bases). Germline V lookup: CDR1 SGHTA, CDR2 FQGTGA. The CDR3 is 15 residues long. V was cut by 3 bases and J by 3 bases, with 15 bases left in between. The CDR3 DNA sequence: TGTGCCAGCAGCTTCAGGGATCATTTTCTCTACGAGCAGTACTTC. Translation: CASSFRDHFLYEQYF.

This clonotype was seen repeatedly, ten times or more. The rearrangement links TRBV5-1 to TRBJ2-3; a possible D gene is TRBD2 (6 bases). Looked up from germline, CDR1 is SGHRS and CDR2 is YFSETQ. The V gene lost 4 bases and the J gene lost 5 bases, with 17 bases spanning the gap. CDR3 length equals 15 residues. In nucleotides, the CDR3 is TGCGCCAGCAGCCCAACGGGGACTTCAGGAGATACGCAGTATTTT. Its protein product is CASSPTGTSGDTQYF.

This clonotype was recorded many times. The J gene is TRBJ1-2, the V gene TRBV21-1; the table gives TRBD1 as D, unverified against the DNA. TRBV21-1 is classified as a pseudogene. The CDR3 spans 16 residues. Here the CDR3 DNA reads TGTGCCAGCAGCAACAGGACAGGTGATGCTAACTATGGCTACACCTTC. It specifies CASSNRTGDANYGYTF.

This clonotype was counted ten times or more. The V and J genes are TRBV11-2 and TRBJ2-3, with D perhaps matching TRBD1 or TRBD2 (6 bases each). CDR1 SGHAT and CDR2 FQNNGV come from the germline V gene. The V and J ends lost 0 bases and 4 bases respectively, with 11 bases between them. The CDR3 contains 15 residues. The CDR3 region is CASSLDGRGADTQYF. In nucleotides, the CDR3 is TGTGCCAGCAGCTTAGATGGTAGGGGGGCAGATACGCAGTATTTT.

This clonotype was detected ten times or more. The CDR3 bases are TGCAGCGCCGGGAGGGTTAATGAAAAACTGTTTTTT. It specifies CSAGRVNEKLFF. The rearrangement uses TRBV29-1 and TRBJ1-4, with unresolved D. Trimming shortened V by 7 bases and J by 4 bases, and 10 bases separated the two germline ends. This CDR3 is 12 amino acids long. Per the germline V gene, CDR1 is SQVTM and CDR2 is ANQGSEA.

A word on this clonotype: A read error is likely, as this CDR3 ends without the conserved phenylalanine or tryptophan. The rearrangement links TRBV5-1 to TRBJ2-2; a possible D gene is TRBD1 (5 bases). Trimming took 0 bases from V and 7 from J, leaving 13 bases between them. The CDR3 sequence is 15 residues long. Germline V CDR1 and CDR2: SGHRS, YFSETQ. CDR3 sequence: CASSLVRAASGELFS. The CDR3 coding sequence is TGCGCCAGCAGCTTGGTCAGGGCGGCGAGCGGGGAGCTGTTTTCT.

The chain recombines TRBV2 with TRBJ2-3; D is ambiguous. Trimming removed 10 bases from V and 5 bases from J, with 10 bases in between. This CDR3 comprises 11 residues. Germline V gene sequence: CDR1 SNHLY, CDR2 FYNNEI. CDR3 residues: CAKHPRDTQYF. The CDR3 bases are TGTGCCAAGCACCCAAGAGATACGCAGTATTTT.

This clonotype was recorded many times. The chain uses TRBV4-1 and TRBJ2-1; a weak D match, TRBD1 (6 bases). CDR3 length equals 16 residues. Germline V lookup: CDR1 MGHRA, CDR2 YSYEKL. The ends were cut back, 2 bases at V and 5 bases at J, with 16 bases in the middle. The CDR3 reads CASSQQRWQGNNEQFF. Here the CDR3 DNA reads TGCGCCAGCAGCCAACAGAGGTGGCAGGGGAACAATGAGCAGTTCTTC.

This clonotype showed up many times. V is TRBV5-1 and J is TRBJ2-1; 10 bases match TRBD2. Looked up from germline, CDR1 is SGHRS and CDR2 is YFSETQ. This CDR3 has 16 amino acids. The ends lost 4 bases at V and 7 bases at J; junction bases unmatched: 11. The chain's CDR3 is CASSLKLAGSQNEQFF. CDR3 bases: TGCGCCAGCAGCCTTAAACTAGCGGGGTCACAAAATGAGCAGTTCTTC.

The sample holds many counts of this clonotype. This rearrangement joins TRBV12-3 or TRBV12-4 to TRBJ2-1; 9 nucleotides align to TRBD2. The CDR3 totals 14 residues. The J segment lost 5 bases and the V segment lost 4 bases, leaving 3 bases of the junction unmatched. CDR3 sequence: CASSWAGGHNEQFF. The CDR3 DNA reads as TGTGCCAGCAGTTGGGCGGGGGGGCACAATGAGCAGTTCTTC.

This clonotype was picked up a small number of times. This chain uses TRBV6-6 with TRBJ2-1, with 7 bases matching TRBD2. The V gene end was trimmed by 11 bases and the J gene end by 5 bases; junction bases not matched to a gene: 9. CDR3 length: 13 amino acids. Germline loops: CDR1 MNHNY, CDR2 SVGAGI (reference sequence). The CDR3 region has the DNA TGTGCCGCCCGGACTAGTTCTCACAATGAGCAGTTCTTC. This codes for CAARTSSHNEQFF.

This clonotype was seen only a few times. The chain links TRBV10-2 to TRBJ1-1; D is possibly TRBD1 (5 bases). The germline V gene encodes CDR1 WSHSY and CDR2 SAAADI. Trimming cost V 4 bases and J 5 bases, with 14 bases left between them. This CDR3 contains 14 residues. Written as DNA, the CDR3 is TGCGCCAGCAGTGGGGCCGAGGGGAGGACTGAAGCTTTCTTT. It yields the protein CASSGAEGRTEAFF.

CDR3: CSASWRARNNEQFF. CDR3 coding DNA: TGCAGTGCTAGTTGGCGGGCGAGAAACAATGAGCAGTTCTTC. The genes are TRBV20-1 and TRBJ2-1; a possible D gene is TRBD2 (5 bases). V lost 3 bases, J lost 5 bases, and 14 bases lay in between. From germline, CDR1 is DFQATT and CDR2 SNEGSKA (reference sequence). CDR3 length: 14 amino acids.